This entry lists 27 T cell receptor beta chains sequenced from one sample in a study of lymphopenia after photon versus proton radiotherapy. Using immunoSEQ multiplex PCR, the repertoire was profiled, and TCRdb retains in-frame clones only, with some absent. The table has 20,000 to 30,000 clones, around four fifths seen once; the top ten hold around 21%. The sequencing here drew on peripheral blood, taken from a patient treated with proton-based radiotherapy. These receptors were collected from a woman in her 70s with pancreatic cancer.

The sample holds one count of this clone. V is TRBV6-6 and J is TRBJ2-1; perhaps TRBD2 as D (6 bases). This CDR3 spans 14 amino acids. Trimming removed 6 bases at V and 7 bases at J, with 16 bases between. Germline CDR1 MNHNY, CDR2 SVGAGI (reference sequence). The CDR3: CASSSGTHRNEQFF. The CDR3 DNA sequence: TGTGCCAGCAGCTCCGGGACTCATCGGAATGAGCAGTTCTTC.

This chain joins TRBV11-3 and TRBJ2-7; the D gene is possibly TRBD1 (7 bases). The CDR3 is made up of 16 amino acids. Trimming removed 1 base from V and 0 bases from J, with 13 bases in between. Per germline, CDR1 SGHNT and CDR2 YENEEA. The CDR3 loop is CASSLGWGDSSYEQYF. CDR3 nucleotides: TGTGCCAGCAGCTTAGGTTGGGGGGACAGCTCCTACGAGCAGTACTTC.

The V gene is TRBV18, the J gene TRBJ2-5; TRBD2 might be the D (6 bases). The CDR3 runs to 16 residues. Trimming left V 3 bases short and J 5 bases short, with 19 bases between. Germline loops: CDR1 KGHSH, CDR2 LQKENI. CDR3: CASSPYGLSGWETQYF. In DNA, the CDR3 is TGTGCCAGCTCACCCTACGGGCTGAGCGGGTGGGAGACCCAGTACTTC.

V is TRBV5-1 and J is TRBJ1-4; 10 bases align to TRBD1. Trimming at V came to 4 bases and at J to 6 bases, leaving 6 bases not matched to a gene. The V gene's germline CDR1 is SGHRS and CDR2 YFSETQ. The CDR3 is made up of 15 amino acids. CDR3 amino acids: CASSPQGTGDEKLFF. The CDR3 nucleotides are TGCGCCAGCAGCCCGCAGGGGACAGGGGATGAAAAACTGTTTTTT.

This CDR3 is CASSVGGTSGYEQYF. DNA of the CDR3: TGTGCCAGCAGCGTAGGCGGGACTAGCGGTTACGAGCAGTACTTC. The V call is TRBV9, the J call TRBJ2-7; TRBD2 agrees at 11 bases. Trimming removed 0 bases from V and 4 bases from J; junction bases left unmatched: 3. The CDR3 totals 15 residues. Per germline, CDR1 SGDLS and CDR2 YYNGEE.

The chain has TRBV5-4 and TRBJ2-1; D might be TRBD1 or TRBD2, each matching 7 bases. CDR1 and CDR2 from the germline V gene are SGHNT and YYREEE (reference sequence). The CDR3 runs to 15 residues. Deletions cut 4 bases from V and 9 bases from J, with 20 bases between. The CDR3 DNA is TGTGCCAGCAGCCTTATTATGACAGGGAGGGGTGAGCAGTTCTTC. Protein: CASSLIMTGRGEQFF. The full variable domain, rest sourced from reference TRBV5-4 and TRBJ2-1, is ETGVTQSPTHLIKTRGQQVTLRCSSQSGHNTVSWYQQALGQGPQFIFQYYREEENGRGNFPPRFSGLQFPNYSSELNVNALELDDSALYLCASSLIMTGRGEQFFGPGTRLTVL.

The CDR3 sequence: CASTAGRGSGYSNQPQHF. The CDR3 DNA is TGTGCCAGCACCGCTGGCCGGGGCAGCGGGTATAGCAATCAGCCCCAGCATTTT. This rearrangement joins TRBV28 to TRBJ1-5, with a possible D match to TRBD1 (5 bases). Trimming shortened V by 7 bases and J by 0 bases, and 22 bases separated the two germline ends. This CDR3 comprises 18 residues. The germline V gene encodes CDR1 MDHEN and CDR2 SYDVKM.

The genes are TRBV7-9 and TRBJ2-2; perhaps TRBD1 as D (6 bases). This CDR3 has 14 residues. V was trimmed by 8 bases and J by 5 bases, leaving 15 bases between them. The germline V gene encodes CDR1 SEHNR and CDR2 FQNEAQ (reference sequence). The CDR3 spells CASLTTGSTGELFF. The CDR3 DNA follows: TGTGCCAGCCTCACTACAGGGTCTACCGGGGAGCTGTTTTTT.

The V and J genes are TRBV28 and TRBJ1-1, with 8 bases aligning to TRBD1. V lost 7 bases, J lost 0 bases, and 7 bases stayed unmatched. There are 15 residues in the CDR3. Germline V gene lookup returns CDR1 MDHEN and CDR2 SYDVKM. The CDR3 region is CASNQGARMNTEAFF. The CDR3 nucleotides are TGTGCCAGCAACCAGGGGGCGCGGATGAACACTGAAGCTTTCTTT. The entire variable domain, with the rest obtained from reference TRBV28 and TRBJ1-1, is as follows: DVKVTQSSRYLVKRTGEKVFLECVQDMDHENMFWYRQDPGLGLRLIYFSYDVKMKEKGDIPEGYSVSREKKERFSLILESASTNQTSMYLCASNQGARMNTEAFFGQGTRLTVV.

The J gene is TRBJ2-3, the V gene TRBV5-8; 15 nucleotides agree with TRBD2. Germline CDR1 is SGHTS and CDR2 is YDEGEE. The CDR3 totals 16 residues. After removal of 4 bases from V and 3 bases from J, the junction contained 3 bases not matched to a gene. CDR3 loop: CASSGGTSGRTDTQYF. In DNA, the CDR3 is TGTGCCAGCAGCGGTGGGACTAGCGGGAGGACAGATACGCAGTATTTT.

The CDR3 nucleotides are TGTGCCAGCAGCTTGACCCAGACTAGCGGGGCGTACAATGAGCAGTTCTTC. This translates into CASSLTQTSGAYNEQFF. V usage is TRBV7-3 and J usage is TRBJ2-1, with 11 bases fitting TRBD2. This CDR3 is built from 17 residues. Germline CDR1 is SGHTA and CDR2 is FQGTGA. V lost 3 bases and J lost 4; bases outside the gene matches: 8.

V and J are TRBV18 and TRBJ1-4, with D tentatively TRBD1 (5 bases). The V gene's germline CDR1 is KGHSH and CDR2 LQKENI. V was pared by 3 bases and J by 5 bases, with 16 bases between. The CDR3 consists of 16 residues. The CDR3 region is CASSPTVGASNEKLFF. In DNA, the CDR3 is TGTGCCAGCTCACCCACGGTCGGGGCGTCAAATGAAAAACTGTTTTTT.

This chain joins TRBV4-2 and TRBJ2-5; D perhaps matches TRBD2 (6 bases). Germline V gene data show CDR1 as LGHNA and CDR2 as YNFKEQ. CDR3 length equals 12 residues. Between the trimmed V and J ends, which lost 5 bases and 5 bases, there was a span of 9 bases. The CDR3 loop is CASSGEDETQYF. The CDR3 DNA is TGTGCCAGCAGCGGGGAGGACGAGACCCAGTACTTC.

This rearrangement joins TRBV30 to TRBJ2-3; a possible D gene is TRBD2 (5 bases). V was shortened by 2 bases and J by 2 bases, with 23 bases between the two germline ends. The CDR3 spans 18 residues. Germline assignment: CDR1 GTSNPN and CDR2 SVGIG (reference sequence). The CDR3 is CAWSSPHGRPPTTDTQYF. The CDR3 DNA reads TGTGCCTGGAGTTCCCCTCATGGGAGACCCCCCACCACAGATACGCAGTATTTT.

The V call is TRBV28, the J call TRBJ1-5; D perhaps matches TRBD1 (5 bases). The V and J ends lost 5 bases and 11 bases respectively, with 19 bases between them. This CDR3 has 14 residues. CDR1 MDHEN and CDR2 SYDVKM come from the germline V gene. In nucleotides, the CDR3 is TGTGCCAGCAGTCCGAGATCACAGGCAATGTCCCAGCATTTT. Protein: CASSPRSQAMSQHF.

The V gene is TRBV7-9, the J gene TRBJ2-2; 8 nucleotides line up with TRBD2. The CDR3 covers 16 residues. Germline V lookup: CDR1 SEHNR, CDR2 FQNEAQ (reference sequence). The junction had 2 bases not matched to a gene; V was cut back by 2 bases and J by 0 bases. CDR3 amino acids: CASSLSGSTNTGELFF. The CDR3 DNA follows: TGTGCCAGCAGCTTAAGCGGGAGCACGAACACCGGGGAGCTGTTTTTT.

The rearrangement links TRBV7-3 to TRBJ2-1; D tentatively reads TRBD1 or TRBD2 (5 bases each). The germline CDR1 and CDR2 sequences are SGHTA and FQGTGA. V was trimmed by 2 bases and J by 9 bases, leaving 14 bases between them. This CDR3 spans 14 amino acids. The CDR3 coding sequence is TGTGCCAGCAGCTTAGGCCGGGGCAGTGGTGAGCAGTTCTTC. This codes for CASSLGRGSGEQFF. Based on the CDR3 plus reference TRBV7-3 and TRBJ2-1, the full variable domain is GAGVSQTPSNKVTEKGKYVELRCDPISGHTALYWYRQSLGQGPEFLIYFQGTGAADDSGLPNDRFFAVRPEGSVSTLKIQRTERGDSAVYLCASSLGRGSGEQFFGPGTRLTVL.

The V gene is TRBV18, the J gene TRBJ1-2; tentative D call: TRBD1 (5 bases). The germline V gene encodes CDR1 KGHSH and CDR2 LQKENI. The CDR3 runs to 13 residues. Deletions cut 6 bases from V and 8 bases from J, with 16 bases between. CDR3 bases: TGTGCCAGCTCTTTGACAGTATTTAGGGGCTACACCTTC. It encodes CASSLTVFRGYTF.

The chain couples TRBV6-5 to TRBJ2-7; D is perhaps TRBD1 (6 bases). V lost 5 bases and J 0 bases, leaving 11 bases between the germline ends. Germline lookup yields CDR1 MNHEY and CDR2 SVGAGI. CDR3 length: 14 residues. CDR3 amino acids: CASSATGSSYEQYF. Here the CDR3 DNA reads TGTGCCAGCAGTGCAACAGGGAGCTCCTACGAGCAGTACTTC.

The V gene is TRBV7-9, the J gene TRBJ1-1; D gene uncertain. CDR1 and CDR2 (germline): SEHNR, FQNEAQ (reference sequence). The V and J ends lost 3 bases and 2 bases respectively, with 4 bases between them. The CDR3 contains 12 residues. CDR3: CASSLDNTEAFF. CDR3 DNA: TGTGCCAGCAGCTTGGACAACACTGAAGCTTTCTTT. The full variable domain, rest sourced from reference TRBV7-9 and TRBJ1-1, is DTGVSQNPRHKITKRGQNVTFRCDPISEHNRLYWYRQTLGQGPEFLTYFQNEAQLEKSRLLSDRFSAERPKGSFSTLEIQRTEQGDSAMYLCASSLDNTEAFFGQGTRLTVV.

The chain joins TRBV5-4 to TRBJ2-7, with TRBD2 identical over 7 bases. Germline assignment: CDR1 SGHNT and CDR2 YYREEE (reference sequence). The CDR3 extends over 15 amino acids. J was trimmed by 0 bases and V by 2 bases; bases with no gene match: 5. The CDR3 protein is CASSFPAGSSYEQYF. CDR3 in DNA: TGTGCCAGCAGCTTCCCAGCGGGGAGCTCCTACGAGCAGTACTTC.

The chain combines TRBV30 with TRBJ1-2, with no clear D. The V end was cut by 5 bases, the J end by 8 bases, with 9 bases between. Germline CDR1 is GTSNPN and CDR2 is SVGIG (reference sequence). The CDR3 is 10 amino acids. The DNA for the CDR3 is TGTGCCTGGGAAGGTCACGGCTACACCTTC. Translation gives CAWEGHGYTF. Complete variable domain (other parts from reference TRBV30 and TRBJ1-2): SQTIHQWPATLVQPVGSPLSLECTVEGTSNPNLYWYRQAAGRGLQLLFYSVGIGQISSEVPQNLSASRPQDRQFILSSKKLLLSDSGFYLCAWEGHGYTFGSGTRLTVV.

This rearrangement joins TRBV5-5 to TRBJ1-1, with 10 bases that match TRBD1. Germline CDR1 is SGHKS and CDR2 is YYEKEE (reference sequence). This CDR3 comprises 15 residues. Trimming cost V 4 bases and J 5 bases; bases outside gene matches: 8. CDR3 nucleotides: TGTGCCAGCAGCAACCGGGACAGGGGAGGAACTGAAGCTTTCTTT. Translation: CASSNRDRGGTEAFF.

The V call is TRBV5-1, the J call TRBJ2-5; no clear D gene. Matching the DNA end better, TRBJ2-7 makes the J call doubtful. Germline V gene sequence: CDR1 SGHRS, CDR2 YFSETQ. This CDR3 has 13 residues. The CDR3 loop reads CASSPTPTFEQYF. The CDR3 nucleotides read TGCGCCAGCAGCCCGACTCCTACTTTCGAGCAGTACTTC.

This clone has only a few counts. This chain connects TRBV4-3 to TRBJ2-2; D is possibly TRBD2 (6 bases). This CDR3 spans 16 amino acids. With 1 base removed from V and 4 bases from J, the gap between germline ends came to 13 bases. Germline V lookup: CDR1 LGHNA, CDR2 YSLEER. The DNA for the CDR3 is TGCGCCAGCAGCCAAGGGGCTGGGAGGTCCACCGGGGAGCTGTTTTTT. Amino acid sequence: CASSQGAGRSTGELFF.

The chain employs TRBV9 and TRBJ2-2; D not certain. Germline CDR1 SGDLS, CDR2 YYNGEE. The V end was cut by 0 bases, the J end by 0 bases, with 9 bases between. The length of the CDR3 is 16 residues. CDR3 sequence (DNA): TGTGCCAGCAGCGTAGAGCTAGGGTCGAACACCGGGGAGCTGTTTTTT. Protein sequence: CASSVELGSNTGELFF.

The chain links TRBV25-1 to TRBJ2-7; no reliable D call. Germline CDR1 MGHDK, CDR2 SYGVNS. V lost 7 bases to trimming and J lost 0 bases, with 13 bases between them. The CDR3 runs 14 residues. The CDR3 spells CASTPDTSSYEQYF. DNA of the CDR3: TGTGCCAGCACCCCGGATACCAGCTCCTACGAGCAGTACTTC.